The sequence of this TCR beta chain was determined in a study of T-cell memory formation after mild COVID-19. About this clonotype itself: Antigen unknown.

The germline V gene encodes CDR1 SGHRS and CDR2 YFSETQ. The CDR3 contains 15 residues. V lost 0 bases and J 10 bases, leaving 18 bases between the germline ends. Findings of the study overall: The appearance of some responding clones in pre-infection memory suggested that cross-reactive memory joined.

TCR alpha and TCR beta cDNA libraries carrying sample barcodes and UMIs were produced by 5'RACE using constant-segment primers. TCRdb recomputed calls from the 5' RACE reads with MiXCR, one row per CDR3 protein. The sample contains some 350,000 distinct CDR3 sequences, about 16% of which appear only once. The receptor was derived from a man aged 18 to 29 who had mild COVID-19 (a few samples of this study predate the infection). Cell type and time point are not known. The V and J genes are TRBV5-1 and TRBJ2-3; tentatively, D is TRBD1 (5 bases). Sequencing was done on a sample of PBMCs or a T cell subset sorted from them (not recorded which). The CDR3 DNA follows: TGCGCCAGCAGCTTGGCCGCAGGGTCGCCGCCGGCGCAGTATTTT. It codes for CASSLAAGSPPAQYF.